Listed below are T cell receptor beta chains from one sample, sequenced in a study of vaccination and CD4 T cells after COVID-19. No antigen has been assigned to these receptors. TCRdb independently ran MiXCR on the PCR reads; one entry per CDR3 protein. The sample holds roughly 20,000 distinct CDR3 sequences; approximately 29% are singletons and the top ten take around a sixth. The sequenced sample was cultured CD4+ T cells from blood. The receptors here all came from a human donor with COVID-19. The CDR3 runs from the conserved cysteine through the conserved F or W. D genes are given only for firm matches. Clone size is shown for a subset of rows, as once, few, many or a class of expanded clone.

TRBJ1-4 | 16 | TRBV19 | TRBD1 | NA | TGTGCCAGTAGTATAGGAAGACAGGGCATAGGCGAAAAACTGTTTTTT | CASSIGRQGIGEKLFF
TRBJ2-5 | 16 | TRBV5-8 | NA | once | TGTGCCAGCAGCCCTTTAAGACAGGCCTCACAAGAGACCCAGTACTTC | CASSPLRQASQETQYF
TRBJ1-4 | 15 | TRBV19 | TRBD1 | few | TGTGCCAGTAGTATTTGGGGGACAGCGAAGGAAAAACTGTTTTTT | CASSIWGTAKEKLFF
TRBJ2-7 | 15 | TRBV20-1 | TRBD1 | NA | TGCAGTGCCAGAACCGGGACAGGGATCGCCTACGAGCAGTACTTC | CSARTGTGIAYEQYF
TRBJ2-7 | 15 | TRBV28 | NA | once | TGTGCCAGCAGTTTATCCCCAGGGAGTACCTACGAGCAGTACTTC | CASSLSPGSTYEQYF
TRBJ1-3 | 16 | TRBV4-3 | NA | NA | TGCGCCAGCAGCCAAGACGGGGGGGCCAGGGGAAACACCATATATTTT | CASSQDGGARGNTIYF
TRBJ1-4 | 14 | TRBV6-1 | NA | NA | TGTGCCAGCGTGAGCAGGGAGTCTAATGAAAAACTGTTTTTT | CASVSRESNEKLFF
TRBJ2-7 | 13 | TRBV6-1 | TRBD2 | few | TGTGCCAGCAGACCGGGACTAGGACGCGAGCAGTACTTC | CASRPGLGREQYF
TRBJ1-2 | 14 | TRBV7-2 | NA | few | TGTGCCAGCAGCTTACAGGGGATGGACTATGGCTACACCTTC | CASSLQGMDYGYTF
TRBJ2-6 | 16 | TRBV15 | TRBD1 | few | TGTGCCACCAGCCCCCCCGACAGGGGGAGGGCCAACGTCCTGACTTTC | CATSPPDRGRANVLTF
TRBJ1-2 | 17 | TRBV5-4 | NA | few | TGTGCCAGCAGCTCCGACCCGGGACCCCGGTGGTCTAGCGGCTACACCTTC | CASSSDPGPRWSSGYTF
TRBJ1-6 | 14 | TRBV7-2 | NA | few | TGTGCCAGCACCACAGGGTCCAATAATTCACCCCTCCACTTT | CASTTGSNNSPLHF
TRBJ2-6 | 15 | TRBV7-7 | NA | NA | TGTGCTAGCAGCTTGGGAACCTCTGGGGCCAACGTCCTGACTTTC | CASSLGTSGANVLTF
TRBJ2-5 | 13 | TRBV6-2/TRBV6-3 | TRBD1 | NA | TGTGCCAGCGCCAATGCAGGGGGAGAGACCCAGTACTTC | CASANAGGETQYF
TRBJ2-7 | 12 | TRBV6-2/TRBV6-3 | NA | NA | TGTGCCAGCACCACTAGCTACTACGAGCAGTACTTC | CASTTSYYEQYF
TRBJ1-5 | 14 | TRBV19 | TRBD1 | NA | TGTGCCAGTAGTGCAGGGGGGGGCAATCAGCCCCAGCATTTT | CASSAGGGNQPQHF
TRBJ1-2 | 14 | TRBV5-1 | NA | NA | TGCGCCAGCAGCAAACTCGACGGTAACTATGGCTACACCTTC | CASSKLDGNYGYTF
TRBJ2-5 | 14 | TRBV5-1 | NA | once | TGCGCCAGCAGCCCGGGGCCAGCGATAGAGACCCAGTACTTC | CASSPGPAIETQYF
TRBJ2-3 | 16 | TRBV5-5 | NA | NA | TGTGCCAGCAGCTCCGGAAACAGGGTGATTGCAGATACGCAGTATTTT | CASSSGNRVIADTQYF
TRBJ1-4 | 11 | TRBV19 | NA | NA | TGTGCCAGTAGTCCCGGGGTAAAACTGTTTTTT | CASSPGVKLFF
TRBJ2-7 | 14 | TRBV2 | TRBD1 | NA | TGTGCCAGCGGGGACAGGGGCCTACAGTACGAGCAGTACTTC | CASGDRGLQYEQYF
TRBJ2-7 | 14 | TRBV6-2/TRBV6-3 | TRBD1 | NA | TGTGCCAGCAGCCGACAGGGGACTCACTACGAGCAGTACTTC | CASSRQGTHYEQYF
TRBJ2-7 | 16 | TRBV6-2/TRBV6-3 | TRBD1 | few | TGTGCCAGCAGTTACTCGGAGGACAGGCCCGTATACGAGCAGTACTTC | CASSYSEDRPVYEQYF
TRBJ2-2 | 14 | TRBV6-2/TRBV6-3 | NA | few | TGTGCCAGTATCTTGGGGGGGAACACCGGGGAGCTGTTTTTT | CASILGGNTGELFF
TRBJ1-6 | 11 | TRBV4-1 | NA | NA | TGCGCCAGGTCATATAATTCACCCCTCCACTTT | CARSYNSPLHF
TRBJ2-7 | 13 | TRBV20-1 | TRBD1 | NA | TGCAGTGCTACTAATGACAGGGGCTACGAGCAGTACTTC | CSATNDRGYEQYF
TRBJ1-5 | 16 | TRBV10-3 | TRBD1 | few | TGTGCCATCAGTGACCCCGGGACAGCGGGGGGTCAGCCCCAGCATTTT | CAISDPGTAGGQPQHF
TRBJ2-3 | 16 | TRBV10-3 | TRBD2 | NA | TGTGCCATCAGTCCACTAGCGGGGGTAAGCACAGATACGCAGTATTTT | CAISPLAGVSTDTQYF
TRBJ2-2 | 16 | TRBV19 | NA | few | TGTGCCAGTAGTACAAGGCCCAGGGGGAACACCGGGGAGCTGTTTTTT | CASSTRPRGNTGELFF